The entry below gives a single T cell receptor (beta chain) sequence along with its context. How the authors handled the data: Estimation of nucleated cell counts relied on the amplification of reference gene primers. Profiling relied on immunoSEQ multiplex PCR, and the TCRdb table lists in-frame clones only, not all of them. D and trimming were read from the DNA, whereas the V and J calls and clone size are those reported in that table. The sample has approximately 120,000 clones, about four fifths seen once; the top ten hold under 6%. The CDR3 totals 15 residues. Germline CDR1 is MGHRA and CDR2 is YSYEKL. The trim removed 3 bases at V and 5 bases at J, leaving 6 bases unmatched. The sample is drawn from a study of blood T cell repertoires in COVID-19. The overall study: There were acute and convalescent COVID-19 samples, and they came from the United States, Italy and Spain. PBMCs, B-cell-depleted T cells, or T cells provided the cDNA or gDNA that made up the material.

The sequenced material came from peripheral blood. This clonotype originated in a man of 80 years or more with active or convalescent COVID-19. The chain carries TRBV4-1 and TRBJ2-7, with TRBD1 matching over 11 bases. This chain's CDR3 is CASSHRTGGINEQYF. The CDR3 nucleotides read TGCGCCAGCAGCCACCGGACAGGGGGCATAAACGAGCAGTACTTC.